This T cell receptor beta chain emerged from a study of sequential checkpoint blockade in melanoma. Study at large: Arm A got nivolumab then ipilimumab; arm B the reverse, 1:1. DNA from about a hundred pretreatment tumor samples underwent TCRβ immunosequencing. Study findings and constraints: About 30 times likelier clinical benefit followed increased tumor T-cell fraction and clonality.

Treatment: randomized to nivolumab then ipilimumab (arm A) or the reverse (arm B). Only a few counts were recorded for this clone. What it recognizes is unknown. The CDR3 sequence is 14 residues long. Trimming removed 5 bases from V and 4 bases from J, with 11 bases in between. Germline V gives CDR1 SGHNT, CDR2 YENEEA. Some clones are missing from TCRdb's copy, which holds only in-frame ones; the method was immunoSEQ multiplex PCR. The table lists roughly 7,200 clones, over 25% of them singletons. The receptor was isolated from a human donor with melanoma. The V call is TRBV11-3, the J call TRBJ1-4; maybe TRBD1 (5 bases). Material: tumor tissue (inferred from file names), obtained from a patient given nivolumab and ipilimumab in sequence. CDR3 in DNA: TGTGCCAGCAGCGCCGACAGTAATAATGAAAAACTGTTTTTT. Translated: CASSADSNNEKLFF. The full variable domain, rest sourced from reference TRBV11-3 and TRBJ1-4, is EAGVVQSPRYKIIEKKQPVAFWCNPISGHNTLYWYLQNLGQGPELLIRYENEEAVDDSQLPKDRFSAERLKGVDSTLKIQPAELGDSAVYLCASSADSNNEKLFFGSGTQLSVL.